These 20 T cell receptor beta chains were sequenced from one sample in a study of T cells after yellow fever vaccination. TCRdb redid the calling of the 5' RACE reads with MiXCR, one entry per CDR3 protein. The sample holds 400,000 or so distinct CDR3 sequences, around 20% seen once. The input for sequencing was PBMCs, taken before the yellow fever booster vaccination. These receptors came from a man younger than 35 who received the YFV17D yellow fever vaccine.

The V and J genes are TRBV4-3 and TRBJ2-6; 7 bases line up with TRBD1. Germline-derived CDR1 and CDR2 are LGHNA and YSLEER. V gave up 0 bases and J gave up 3 bases; unmatched junction bases: 8. The length of the CDR3 is 18 residues. Here the CDR3 reads CASSQDRGPGGGANVLTF. The CDR3 nucleotides read TGCGCCAGCAGCCAAGATAGGGGGCCAGGGGGTGGGGCCAACGTCCTGACTTTC.

V and J are TRBV4-1 and TRBJ1-4, with D uncertain. The CDR3 runs to 13 residues. V shed 4 bases and J shed 5 bases, with 8 bases lying between them. The germline CDR1 and CDR2 sequences are MGHRA and YSYEKL. CDR3 residues: CASSPQPNEKLFF. In DNA, the CDR3 is TGCGCCAGCAGCCCCCAGCCCAATGAAAAACTGTTTTTT.

This clonotype occurred a few times. The chain has TRBV6-6 and TRBJ1-5; possible D gene TRBD1, 5 bases. The CDR3 length is 12 residues. CDR1 and CDR2 from the germline V gene are MNHNY and SVGAGI (reference sequence). V lost 7 bases and J 7 bases, leaving 11 bases between the germline ends. CDR3 sequence (DNA): TGTGCCAGCACCCCAGGGCCCCAGCCCCAGCATTTT. Amino acid sequence: CASTPGPQPQHF.

This clonotype was detected only a few times. The chain couples TRBV20-1 to TRBJ1-1; 7 bases agree with TRBD1. J gave up 8 bases and V 3 bases, and 12 bases lay outside the gene matches. Germline CDR1 and CDR2: DFQATT and SNEGSKA (reference sequence). The CDR3 totals 14 residues. CDR3 amino acids: CSARILRDRPEAFF. CDR3 nucleotides: TGCAGTGCTAGGATTCTCCGGGACAGACCCGAAGCTTTCTTT.

This clonotype was seen only a few times. The chain uses TRBV12-3 or TRBV12-4 and TRBJ2-1; D is perhaps TRBD2 (5 bases). Trimming pared 5 bases from V and 15 bases from J, leaving 11 bases between. This CDR3 comprises 10 residues. CDR3 DNA: TGTGCCAGCAGTCGACTACCTCCGTTCTTC. Translated, it gives CASSRLPPFF.

V and J are TRBV7-9 and TRBJ1-1, with D unresolved. Trimming left V 4 bases short and J 4 bases short, with 13 bases between. CDR1 and CDR2 (germline): SEHNR, FQNEAQ (reference sequence). The CDR3 has 14 amino acids. CDR3 protein: CASSSRGVGTEAFF. The CDR3 DNA is TGTGCCAGCAGCTCACGGGGAGTAGGCACTGAAGCTTTCTTT.

At least ten counts were recorded for this clonotype. The chain is built from TRBV29-1 and TRBJ1-5; TRBD1 is a possible D gene (5 bases). The CDR3 is 13 residues long. V was shortened by 6 bases and J by 2 bases, with 11 bases between the two germline ends. Germline assignment: CDR1 SQVTM and CDR2 ANQGSEA. This CDR3 is CSVAGRGNQPQHF. CDR3 DNA: TGCAGCGTGGCGGGCAGGGGCAATCAGCCCCAGCATTTT.

This clonotype has a handful of counts. The chain joins TRBV5-1 to TRBJ1-6, with 7 nucleotides matching TRBD1. With 5 bases clipped from V and 7 bases from J, the junction kept 9 bases outside the gene matches. This CDR3 has 15 amino acids. Looked up from germline, CDR1 is SGHRS and CDR2 is YFSETQ. Written as DNA, the CDR3 is TGCGCCAGCAGTCAGCGTCCGGGACAGAATTCACCCCTCCACTTT. Encoded protein: CASSQRPGQNSPLHF. The entire variable domain, with the rest obtained from reference TRBV5-1 and TRBJ1-6, is as follows: KAGVTQTPRYLIKTRGQQVTLSCSPISGHRSVSWYQQTPGQGLQFLFEYFSETQRNKGNFPGRFSGRQFSNSRSEMNVSTLELGDSALYLCASSQRPGQNSPLHFGNGTRLTVT.

The rearrangement links TRBV12-3 or TRBV12-4 to TRBJ2-7, with D uncertain. V was shortened by 5 bases and J by 2 bases, with 10 bases between the two germline ends. This CDR3 is 13 amino acids long. The DNA of the CDR3 is TGTGCCAGCAGTCCCCCGGACGCCTACGAGCAGTACTTC. Protein: CASSPPDAYEQYF.

This clonotype has just a few counts. This CDR3 reads CASSQRGRSGANVLTF. The DNA for the CDR3 is TGTGCCAGCAGCCAGCGGGGGAGGTCGGGGGCCAACGTCCTGACTTTC. V and J are TRBV3-1 and TRBJ2-6, with TRBD2 matching 7 bases. From germline, CDR1 is LGHDT and CDR2 YNNKEL (reference sequence). The V and J ends lost 3 bases and 4 bases, in that order; junction bases with no gene match: 6. The CDR3 is 16 residues long.

This clonotype appeared many times. The gene calls are TRBV4-3 and TRBJ2-3; D gene uncertain. This CDR3 contains 14 residues. The germline V gene encodes CDR1 LGHNA and CDR2 YSLEER. V was shortened by 1 base and J by 1 base, with 6 bases between the two germline ends. The CDR3 is CASSQGVGTDTQYF. The CDR3, as DNA: TGCGCCAGCAGCCAAGGAGTGGGCACAGATACGCAGTATTTT.

In its sample, this clonotype ranks as medium-sized. The chain's CDR3 is CASSQDFGGPNIQYF. The CDR3 DNA is TGCGCCAGCAGCCAAGATTTCGGGGGGCCAAACATTCAGTACTTC. The gene calls are TRBV4-3 and TRBJ2-4, with D perhaps TRBD2 (7 bases). CDR1 and CDR2 from the germline V gene are LGHNA and YSLEER. V was shortened by 0 bases and J by 6 bases, with 12 bases between the two germline ends. The CDR3 extends over 15 amino acids.

The chain couples TRBV7-9 to TRBJ1-6; TRBD1 is a possible D gene (5 bases). V shed 4 bases and J shed 8 bases, with 12 bases lying between them. CDR1 is SEHNR, CDR2 FQNEAQ, per germline (reference sequence). The CDR3 has 14 amino acids. The CDR3 coding sequence is TGTGCCAGCAGCTCCCGGGACGGGCATTCACCCCTCCACTTT. This encodes CASSSRDGHSPLHF.

The V gene is TRBV7-9, the J gene TRBJ1-3; no firm D call. CDR3 size: 13 residues. Germline V gene data show CDR1 as SEHNR and CDR2 as FQNEAQ (reference sequence). Trimming cost V 0 bases and J 3 bases, with 3 bases left between them. The chain's CDR3 is CASSLADGNTIYF. For the CDR3, the DNA is TGTGCCAGCAGCTTAGCGGATGGAAACACCATATATTTT.

This clonotype was seen only a few times. The chain recombines TRBV4-1 with TRBJ2-5; no firm D call. The CDR3 has 17 amino acids. V lost 0 bases and J lost 4, with 18 bases in between. The germline V gene has CDR1 MGHRA and CDR2 YSYEKL. This CDR3 reads CASSQDPAAPDRETQYF. The CDR3 nucleotides read TGCGCCAGCAGCCAAGATCCCGCGGCGCCAGATCGAGAGACCCAGTACTTC.

The chain combines TRBV20-1 with TRBJ2-5, with D unclear. The germline V gene encodes CDR1 DFQATT and CDR2 SNEGSKA (reference sequence). Trimming left V 5 bases short and J 1 base short, with 20 bases between. The CDR3 extends over 16 amino acids. Written as DNA, the CDR3 is TGCAGTGCTTTTCGGCAGCCTTTAGGAATCCAAGAGACCCAGTACTTC. This codes for CSAFRQPLGIQETQYF.

The rearrangement links TRBV9 to TRBJ2-6; D is undetermined. V lost 7 bases and J lost 3, with 23 bases in between. Per the germline V gene, CDR1 is SGDLS and CDR2 is YYNGEE. The CDR3 is made up of 18 amino acids. CDR3 in amino acids: CASGDSRLHPLGANVLTF. The CDR3 DNA follows: TGTGCCAGCGGAGACTCGAGACTGCACCCCCTTGGGGCCAACGTCCTGACTTTC. The full variable domain, with the rest looked up from reference TRBV9 and TRBJ2-6, is DSGVTQTPKHLITATGQRVTLRCSPRSGDLSVYWYQQSLDQGLQFLIQYYNGEERAKGNILERFSAQQFPDLHSELNLSSLELGDSALYFCASGDSRLHPLGANVLTFGAGSRLTVL.

The chain is built from TRBV19 and TRBJ2-1; TRBD2 aligns across 8 bases. The ends lost 3 bases at V and 7 bases at J; junction bases unmatched: 5. Germline lookup yields CDR1 LNHDA and CDR2 SQIVND (reference sequence). The CDR3 covers 14 residues. The CDR3 region has the DNA TGTGCCAGTAGTATGGGGCGGGGGGTAAATGAGCAGTTCTTC. Protein product: CASSMGRGVNEQFF.

This chain uses TRBV29-1 with TRBJ1-5; D is unclear. Germline V gene data show CDR1 as SQVTM and CDR2 as ANQGSEA. Trimming took 6 bases from V and 0 from J, leaving 12 bases between them. CDR3 size: 14 residues. In DNA form, the CDR3 reads TGCAGCGTCCGGGAGCGGGGTAGCAATCAGCCCCAGCATTTT. Its protein product is CSVRERGSNQPQHF.

The chain combines TRBV10-3 with TRBJ2-3; a possible D gene is TRBD2 (6 bases). CDR1 and CDR2 (germline): ENHRY, SYGVKD. V lost 3 bases and J 0 bases, leaving 13 bases between the germline ends. The CDR3 spans 16 residues. CDR3 DNA: TGTGCCATCAGTGATCTGGGGAGGCGAAGCACAGATACGCAGTATTTT. Protein product: CAISDLGRRSTDTQYF.